Reported below is one TCR beta chain. Some clones are missing from TCRdb's copy, which holds only in-frame ones; the method was immunoSEQ multiplex PCR. The repertoire holds around 250,000 clones, with roughly 80% as singletons. The data were taken from a study of blood T cell repertoires in COVID-19. The CDR3 is made up of 12 amino acids. Germline CDR1 LNHNV, CDR2 YYDKDF (reference sequence). V lost 1 base and J 8 bases, leaving 8 bases between the germline ends. Sequenced sample: peripheral blood. The V call is TRBV15, the J call TRBJ1-1; D perhaps matches TRBD1 (5 bases). The receptor comes from a woman younger than 35 with acute or convalescent COVID-19. CDR3 nucleotides: TGTGCCACCAGCAGAGGGGCAGGGGAAGCTTTCTTT. Protein: CATSRGAGEAFF. Variable domain in full (rest from reference TRBV15 and TRBJ1-1): DAMVIQNPRYQVTQFGKPVTLSCSQTLNHNVMYWYQQKSSQAPKLLFHYYDKDFNNEADTPDNFQSRRPNTSFCFLDIRSPGLGDTAMYLCATSRGAGEAFFGQGTRLTVV.